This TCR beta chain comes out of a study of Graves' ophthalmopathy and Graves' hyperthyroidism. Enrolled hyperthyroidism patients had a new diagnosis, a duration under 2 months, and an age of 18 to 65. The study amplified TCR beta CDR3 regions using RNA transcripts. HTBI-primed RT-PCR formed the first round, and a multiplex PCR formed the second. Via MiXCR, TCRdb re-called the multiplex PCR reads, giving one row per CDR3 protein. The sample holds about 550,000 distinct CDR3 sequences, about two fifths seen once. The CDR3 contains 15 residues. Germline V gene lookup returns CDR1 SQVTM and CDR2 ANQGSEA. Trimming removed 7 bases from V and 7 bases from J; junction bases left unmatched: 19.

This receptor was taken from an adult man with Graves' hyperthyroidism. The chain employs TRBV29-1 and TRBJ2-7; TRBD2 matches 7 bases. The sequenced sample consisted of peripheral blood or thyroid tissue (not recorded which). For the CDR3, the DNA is TGCAGCGGCCAGACTAGCCCTAGCTCCTACAATGAGCAGTACTTC. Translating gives CSGQTSPSSYNEQYF.